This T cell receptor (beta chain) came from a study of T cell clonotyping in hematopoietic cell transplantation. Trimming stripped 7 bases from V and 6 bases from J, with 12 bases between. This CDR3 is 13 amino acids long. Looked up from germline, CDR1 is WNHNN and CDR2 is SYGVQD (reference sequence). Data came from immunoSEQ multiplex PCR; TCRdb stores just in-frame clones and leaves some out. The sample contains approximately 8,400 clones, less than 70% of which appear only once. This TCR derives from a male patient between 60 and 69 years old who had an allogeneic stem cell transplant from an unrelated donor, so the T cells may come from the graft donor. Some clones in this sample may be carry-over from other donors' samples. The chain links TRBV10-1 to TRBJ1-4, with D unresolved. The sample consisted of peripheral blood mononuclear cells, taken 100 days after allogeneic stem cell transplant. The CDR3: CASKRTGDEKLFF. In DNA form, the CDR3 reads TGCGCCAGCAAGCGGACGGGAGATGAAAAACTGTTTTTT.